What follows are 9 T cell receptor beta chains derived from one specimen sequenced in a study of OX40 agonist ivuxolimab in advanced cancers. The repertoire was sequenced with immunoSEQ multiplex PCR; TCRdb's copy has only in-frame clones and lacks some. Among 70,000 or so clones listed, about 83% were seen once. The material was CD4+ or CD8+ T cells sorted from blood, obtained in a trial of the OX40 agonist ivuxolimab. The receptors stem from an adult with an advanced solid tumor such as melanoma, head and neck, liver or kidney cancer.

This rearrangement joins TRBV29-1 to TRBJ1-3, with 8 bases aligning to TRBD1. V lost 7 bases and J lost 0; bases outside the gene matches: 8. Germline assignment: CDR1 SQVTM and CDR2 ANQGSEA. The CDR3 consists of 15 residues. This CDR3 reads CSAGQGSSSGNTIYF. In DNA form, the CDR3 reads TGCAGCGCTGGACAGGGTTCCTCCTCTGGAAACACCATATATTTT. Drawing the rest from reference TRBV29-1 and TRBJ1-3, the complete variable domain is SAVISQKPSRDICQRGTSLTIQCQVDSQVTMMFWYRQQPGQSLTLIATANQGSEATYESGFVIDKFPISRPNLTFSTLTVSNMSPEDSSIYLCSAGQGSSSGNTIYFGEGSWLTVV.

This chain joins TRBV29-1 and TRBJ2-1; 11 bases are shared with TRBD2. CDR1 is SQVTM and CDR2 is ANQGSEA in the germline V gene. V trimming: 5 bases; J trimming: 8 bases; junction bases outside the gene matches: 11. CDR3 length: 15 amino acids. The CDR3 DNA reads TGCAGCGTTACAAGGTACCTAGCGGGAGGTGATGAGCAGTTCTTC. It codes for CSVTRYLAGGDEQFF.

The genes are TRBV7-2 and TRBJ2-7, with D possibly matching TRBD2 (6 bases). Germline V lookup: CDR1 SGHTA, CDR2 FQGNSA. CDR3 length: 13 residues. V was cut by 5 bases and J by 4 bases, with 12 bases left in between. Here the CDR3 reads CASSQVEGYEQYF. DNA for the CDR3: TGTGCCAGCAGCCAAGTGGAGGGTTACGAGCAGTACTTC.

In its sample, this clone was seen once. This sequence joins TRBV9 and TRBJ2-3, with TRBD2 identical over 7 bases. The CDR3 is 17 amino acids. Looked up from germline, CDR1 is SGDLS and CDR2 is YYNGEE. V was pared by 0 bases and J by 1 base, with 8 bases of the junction left unmatched. The CDR3 bases are TGTGCCAGCAGCGTAGCGGTTCTGGCGGGAGGCACAGATACGCAGTATTTT. Amino acid sequence: CASSVAVLAGGTDTQYF. The variable domain in full, with the rest retrieved from reference TRBV9 and TRBJ2-3, is DSGVTQTPKHLITATGQRVTLRCSPRSGDLSVYWYQQSLDQGLQFLIQYYNGEERAKGNILERFSAQQFPDLHSELNLSSLELGDSALYFCASSVAVLAGGTDTQYFGPGTRLTVL.

The chain links TRBV5-6 to TRBJ2-1; no clear D gene. Trimming left V 4 bases short and J 8 bases short, with 13 bases between. Germline V lookup: CDR1 SGHDT, CDR2 YYEEEE. This CDR3 comprises 13 residues. The CDR3 reads CASSLIASDEQFF. As DNA, the CDR3 is TGTGCCAGCAGCCTTATAGCATCCGATGAGCAGTTCTTC.

This chain links TRBV2 with TRBJ1-1; D may be TRBD1 (5 bases). The CDR3 spans 14 residues. CDR1 and CDR2 (germline): SNHLY, FYNNEI. Deletions cut 2 bases from V and 5 bases from J, with 12 bases between. In DNA, the CDR3 is TGTGCCAGCAGTGAAAGGGGCCCTGGGACTGAAGCTTTCTTT. Its protein is CASSERGPGTEAFF.

In its sample, this clone was seen a few times. The J gene is TRBJ2-7, the V gene TRBV9; D call uncertain. The CDR3 covers 14 residues. Trimming removed 0 bases from V and 2 bases from J, with 9 bases in between. CDR1 is SGDLS and CDR2 is YYNGEE in the germline V gene. The CDR3: CASSVDVTPYEQYF. CDR3 sequence (DNA): TGTGCCAGCAGCGTAGATGTCACCCCCTACGAGCAGTACTTC.

The chain joins TRBV19 to TRBJ2-3; no clear D gene. Trimming shortened V by 1 base and J by 4 bases, and 12 bases separated the two germline ends. CDR3 length: 15 residues. CDR1 and CDR2 from the germline V gene are LNHDA and SQIVND (reference sequence). CDR3 loop: CASSIGGRSADTQYF. The CDR3 DNA sequence: TGTGCCAGTAGTATAGGGGGTAGATCGGCAGATACGCAGTATTTT.

The J gene is TRBJ2-1, the V gene TRBV4-1; TRBD1 aligns across 7 bases. This CDR3 is built from 17 residues. V was pared by 1 base and J by 0 bases, with 6 bases of the junction left unmatched. Germline V gene sequence: CDR1 MGHRA, CDR2 YSYEKL. CDR3 region: CASSQAPGQSSYNEQFF. In nucleotides, the CDR3 is TGCGCCAGCAGCCAAGCCCCGGGACAGAGCTCCTACAATGAGCAGTTCTTC.